This TCR beta chain came from a study of blood T cell repertoires in COVID-19. The method was immunoSEQ multiplex PCR; TCRdb's version includes in-frame clones alone and lacks a portion of them. The sample lists about 61,000 clones, roughly 86% occurring once. This clone was counted a single time. This CDR3 comprises 15 residues. The V gene's germline CDR1 is MNHEY and CDR2 SVGAGI. V shed 8 bases, J shed 0 bases, and the junction held 7 bases outside the gene matches. This TCR was recovered from a woman aged 45 to 65 with active or convalescent COVID-19. Sequences were obtained from peripheral blood. V is TRBV6-5 and J is TRBJ1-3; 7 nucleotides align to TRBD1. The CDR3 DNA reads TGTGCCAGCGTGTGGGACAGCAACTCTGGAAACACCATATATTTT. This sequence encodes CASVWDSNSGNTIYF.